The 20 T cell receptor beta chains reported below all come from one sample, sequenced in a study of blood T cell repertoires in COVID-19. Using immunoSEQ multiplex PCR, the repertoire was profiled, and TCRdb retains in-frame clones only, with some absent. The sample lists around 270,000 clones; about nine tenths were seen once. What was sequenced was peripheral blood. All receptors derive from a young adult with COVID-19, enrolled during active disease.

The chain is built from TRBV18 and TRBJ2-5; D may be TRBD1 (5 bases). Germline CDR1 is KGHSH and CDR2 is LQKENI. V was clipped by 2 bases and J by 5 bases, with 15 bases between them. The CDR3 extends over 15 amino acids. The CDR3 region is CASSPNPGKRETQYF. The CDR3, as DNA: TGTGCCAGCTCACCAAACCCAGGGAAGAGGGAGACCCAGTACTTC.

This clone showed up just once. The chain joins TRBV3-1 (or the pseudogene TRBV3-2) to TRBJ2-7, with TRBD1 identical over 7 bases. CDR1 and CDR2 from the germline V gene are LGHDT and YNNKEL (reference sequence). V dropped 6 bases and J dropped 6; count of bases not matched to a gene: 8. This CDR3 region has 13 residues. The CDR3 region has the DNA TGTGCCAGCAGTACGAGGACAGGTTTCGAGCAGTACTTC. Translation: CASSTRTGFEQYF.

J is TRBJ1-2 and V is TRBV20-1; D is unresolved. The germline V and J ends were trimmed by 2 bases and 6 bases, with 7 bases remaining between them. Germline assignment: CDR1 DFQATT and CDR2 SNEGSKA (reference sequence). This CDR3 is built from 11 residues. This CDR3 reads CSARNLHGYTF. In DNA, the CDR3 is TGCAGTGCTAGAAACCTACATGGCTACACCTTC.

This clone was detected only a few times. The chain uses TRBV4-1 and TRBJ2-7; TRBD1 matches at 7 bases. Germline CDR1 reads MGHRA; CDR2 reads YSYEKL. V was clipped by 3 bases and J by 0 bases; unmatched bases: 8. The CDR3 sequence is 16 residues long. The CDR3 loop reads CASSQAPTGNSYEQYF. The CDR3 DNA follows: TGCGCCAGCAGCCAGGCTCCGACAGGGAACTCCTACGAGCAGTACTTC.

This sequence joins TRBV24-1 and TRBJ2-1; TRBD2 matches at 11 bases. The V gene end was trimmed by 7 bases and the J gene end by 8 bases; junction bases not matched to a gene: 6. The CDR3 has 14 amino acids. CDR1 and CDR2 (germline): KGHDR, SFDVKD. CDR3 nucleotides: TGTGCCACCAGCCGGACTAGCGGGTTGTATGAGCAGTTCTTC. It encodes CATSRTSGLYEQFF.

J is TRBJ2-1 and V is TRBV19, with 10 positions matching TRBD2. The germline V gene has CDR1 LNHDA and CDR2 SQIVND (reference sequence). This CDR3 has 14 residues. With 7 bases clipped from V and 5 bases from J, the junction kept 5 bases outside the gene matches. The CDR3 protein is CASKSSGRNNEQFF. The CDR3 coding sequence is TGTGCCAGTAAGTCTAGCGGGAGAAACAATGAGCAGTTCTTC. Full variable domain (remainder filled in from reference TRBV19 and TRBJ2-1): DGGITQSPKYLFRKEGQNVTLSCEQNLNHDAMYWYRQDPGQGLRLIYYSQIVNDFQKGDIAEGYSVSREKKESFPLTVTSAQKNPTAFYLCASKSSGRNNEQFFGPGTRLTVL.

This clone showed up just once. The CDR3 nucleotides read TGCGCCAGCAGCCAAGATTGGACTAGCGATTACGAGCAGTACTTC. It is translated as CASSQDWTSDYEQYF. The V call is TRBV4-1, the J call TRBJ2-7; 9 nucleotides line up with TRBD2. Germline V CDR1 and CDR2: MGHRA, YSYEKL. The CDR3 contains 15 residues. Trimming removed 0 bases from V and 4 bases from J; junction bases left unmatched: 4.

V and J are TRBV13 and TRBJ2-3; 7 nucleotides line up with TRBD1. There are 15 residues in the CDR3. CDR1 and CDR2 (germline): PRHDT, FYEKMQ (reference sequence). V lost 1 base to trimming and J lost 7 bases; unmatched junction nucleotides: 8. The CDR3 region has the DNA TGTGCCAGCAGCTTAGTAGGGGGCGGTACGAATACGCAGTATTTT. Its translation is CASSLVGGGTNTQYF.

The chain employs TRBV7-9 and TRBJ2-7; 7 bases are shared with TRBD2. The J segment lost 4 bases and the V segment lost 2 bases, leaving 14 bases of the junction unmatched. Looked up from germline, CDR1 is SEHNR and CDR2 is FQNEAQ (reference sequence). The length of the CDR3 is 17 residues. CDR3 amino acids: CASSLSLAVARKYEQYF. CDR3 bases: TGTGCCAGCAGCTTATCCCTAGCGGTGGCAAGAAAATACGAGCAGTACTTC. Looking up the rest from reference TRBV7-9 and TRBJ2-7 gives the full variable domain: DTGVSQNPRHKITKRGQNVTFRCDPISEHNRLYWYRQTLGQGPEFLTYFQNEAQLEKSRLLSDRFSAERPKGSFSTLEIQRTEQGDSAMYLCASSLSLAVARKYEQYFGPGTRLTVT.

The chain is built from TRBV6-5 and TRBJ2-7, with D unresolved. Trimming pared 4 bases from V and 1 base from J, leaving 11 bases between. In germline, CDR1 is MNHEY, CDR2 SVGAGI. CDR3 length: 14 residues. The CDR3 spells CASSSTRQSYEQYF. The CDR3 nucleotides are TGTGCCAGCAGTTCCACCAGGCAGTCCTACGAGCAGTACTTC.

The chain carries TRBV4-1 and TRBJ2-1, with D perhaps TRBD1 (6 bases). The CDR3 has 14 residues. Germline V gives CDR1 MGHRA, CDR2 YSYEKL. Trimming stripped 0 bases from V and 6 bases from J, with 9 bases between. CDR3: CASSQDRQANEQFF. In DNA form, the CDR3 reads TGCGCCAGCAGCCAAGATCGACAGGCCAATGAGCAGTTCTTC.

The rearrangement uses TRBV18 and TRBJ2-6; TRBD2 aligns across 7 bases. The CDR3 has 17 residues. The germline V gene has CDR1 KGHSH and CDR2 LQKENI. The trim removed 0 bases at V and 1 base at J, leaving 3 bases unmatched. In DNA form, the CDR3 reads TGTGCCAGCTCACCACCTTTCGGGGGGTCTGGGGCCAACGTCCTGACTTTC. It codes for CASSPPFGGSGANVLTF.

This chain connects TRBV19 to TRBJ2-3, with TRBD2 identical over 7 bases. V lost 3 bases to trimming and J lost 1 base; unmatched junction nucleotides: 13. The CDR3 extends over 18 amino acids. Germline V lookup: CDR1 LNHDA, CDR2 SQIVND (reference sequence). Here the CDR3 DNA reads TGTGCCAGTAGTATTTTCGGTACGGGGAGGGGAGGCACAGATACGCAGTATTTT. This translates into CASSIFGTGRGGTDTQYF.

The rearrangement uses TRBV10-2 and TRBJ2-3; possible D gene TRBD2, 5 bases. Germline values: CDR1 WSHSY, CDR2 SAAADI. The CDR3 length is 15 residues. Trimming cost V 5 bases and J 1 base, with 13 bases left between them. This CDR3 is CASSSSRDGTDTQYF. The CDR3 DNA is TGCGCCAGCAGTAGTTCTCGGGATGGCACAGATACGCAGTATTTT.

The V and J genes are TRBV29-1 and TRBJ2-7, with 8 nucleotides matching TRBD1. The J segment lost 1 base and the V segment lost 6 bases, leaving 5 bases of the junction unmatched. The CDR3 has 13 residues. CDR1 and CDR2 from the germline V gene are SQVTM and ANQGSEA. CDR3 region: CSVTRTGSYEQYF. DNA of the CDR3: TGCAGCGTGACTCGGACAGGGTCCTACGAGCAGTACTTC.

The CDR3, as DNA: TGTGCCAGTAAAATCACAGGGGCTTCTGAAGCTTTCTTT. Protein sequence: CASKITGASEAFF. The genes are TRBV5-4 and TRBJ1-1; 7 positions match TRBD1. V was pared by 8 bases and J by 6 bases, with 10 bases of the junction left unmatched. The length of the CDR3 is 13 residues. Per the germline V gene, CDR1 is SGHNT and CDR2 is YYREEE (reference sequence).

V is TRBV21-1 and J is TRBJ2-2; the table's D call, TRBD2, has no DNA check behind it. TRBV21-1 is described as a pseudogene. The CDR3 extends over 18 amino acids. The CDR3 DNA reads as TGTGCCAGCAGCAAAGAGGTTATGCTTAGCGAGAACACCGGGGAGCTGTTTTTT. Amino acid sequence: CASSKEVMLSENTGELFF.

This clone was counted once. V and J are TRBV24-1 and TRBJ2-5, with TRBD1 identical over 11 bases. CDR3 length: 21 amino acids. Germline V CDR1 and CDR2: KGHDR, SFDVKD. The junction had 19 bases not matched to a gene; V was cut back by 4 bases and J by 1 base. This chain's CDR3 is CATSDPRTGGSTTLLQETQYF. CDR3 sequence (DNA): TGTGCCACCAGTGACCCTCGGACAGGGGGCTCGACTACCCTCCTCCAAGAGACCCAGTACTTC.

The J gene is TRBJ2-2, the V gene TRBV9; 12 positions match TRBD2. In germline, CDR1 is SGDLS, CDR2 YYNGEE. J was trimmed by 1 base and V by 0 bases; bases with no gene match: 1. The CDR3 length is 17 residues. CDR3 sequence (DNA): TGTGCCAGCAGCGTAGGGGGACTAGCGGGGAACACCGGGGAGCTGTTTTTT. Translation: CASSVGGLAGNTGELFF.

The CDR3 DNA reads TGTGCCAGCAGCTCACCTAGCGGGAGGGATTACAATGAGCAGTTCTTC. Translated, it gives CASSSPSGRDYNEQFF. This chain joins TRBV9 and TRBJ2-1; 12 bases are a match to TRBD2. Looked up from germline, CDR1 is SGDLS and CDR2 is YYNGEE. The CDR3 sequence is 16 residues long. V lost 4 bases to trimming and J lost 4 bases; unmatched junction nucleotides: 6.